This TCR beta chain was identified during a study of siplizumab effects on memory and regulatory T cells. The CDR3 totals 13 residues. The germline CDR1 and CDR2 sequences are PRHDT and FYEKMQ (reference sequence). The V gene lost 6 bases and the J gene lost 5 bases, with 10 bases spanning the gap. Across a few donor pairs, the naive, memory, effector memory and TEMRA subsets were sequenced without stimulation. The repertoire was sequenced with immunoSEQ multiplex PCR; TCRdb's copy has only in-frame clones and lacks some. The profile shows some 41,000 clones, roughly 90% of them singletons. General study points: Mean Treg-derived proportions of mappable alloreactive CD4+ clones were over 65% for siplizumab and 25% to 30% for controls. Sequences that were alloreactive and traceable to unstimulated CD4+ memory cells were significantly reduced by siplizumab.

This clone was seen just once. Its antigen is undetermined. The origin of this receptor is a human donor in good health. The rearrangement uses TRBV13 and TRBJ2-2; the D gene is possibly TRBD2 (6 bases). Sequencing was done on a sample of naive CD4+ T cells sorted from blood. The CDR3 sequence is CASRSSGTGELFF. The CDR3 DNA reads as TGTGCCAGCAGAAGCAGCGGGACCGGGGAGCTGTTTTTT.